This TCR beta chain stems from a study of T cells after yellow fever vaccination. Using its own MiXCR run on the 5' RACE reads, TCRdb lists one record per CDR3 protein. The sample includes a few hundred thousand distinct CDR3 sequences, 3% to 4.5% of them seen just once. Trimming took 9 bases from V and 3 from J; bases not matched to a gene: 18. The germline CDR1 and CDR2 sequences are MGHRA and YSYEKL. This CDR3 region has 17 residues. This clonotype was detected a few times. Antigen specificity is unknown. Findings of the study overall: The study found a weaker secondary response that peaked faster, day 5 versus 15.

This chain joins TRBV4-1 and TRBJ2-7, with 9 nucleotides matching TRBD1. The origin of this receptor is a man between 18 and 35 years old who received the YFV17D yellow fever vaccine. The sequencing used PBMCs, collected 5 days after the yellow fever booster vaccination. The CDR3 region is CARFFGDSGTGRYEQYF. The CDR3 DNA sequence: TGCGCCAGGTTCTTTGGGGACTCCGGGACAGGGCGCTACGAGCAGTACTTC.